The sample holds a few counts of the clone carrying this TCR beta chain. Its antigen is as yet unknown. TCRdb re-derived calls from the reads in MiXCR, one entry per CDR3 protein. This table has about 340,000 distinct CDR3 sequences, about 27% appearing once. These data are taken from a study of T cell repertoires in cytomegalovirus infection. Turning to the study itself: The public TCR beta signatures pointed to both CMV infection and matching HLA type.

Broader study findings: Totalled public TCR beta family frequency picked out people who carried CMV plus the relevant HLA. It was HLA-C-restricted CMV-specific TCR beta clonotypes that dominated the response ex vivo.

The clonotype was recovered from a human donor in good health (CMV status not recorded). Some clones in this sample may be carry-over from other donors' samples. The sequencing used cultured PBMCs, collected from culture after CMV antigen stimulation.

CDR3 in DNA: TGTGCCAGCAGTGATATGATGACAATTAGCGGAAGCTCCTACAATGAGCAGTTCTTC. As protein: CASSDMMTISGSSYNEQFF. The chain combines TRBV6-2 or TRBV6-3 with TRBJ2-1, with D perhaps matching TRBD2 (6 bases). V was shortened by 5 bases and J by 0 bases, with 23 bases between the two germline ends. The CDR3 extends over 19 amino acids. The germline CDR1 and CDR2 sequences are MNHEY and SVGEGT.